This TCR beta chain was captured in a study of CD8 T cells in Susac syndrome. RNA in amounts of about 0.5 to 1 ug was reverse transcribed with random hexamers. TCRdb re-analysed the immunoSEQ multiplex PCR reads in MiXCR, keeping a single row per CDR3 protein. The table shows 180,000 or so distinct CDR3 sequences, with around 94% occurring only once. The CDR3 is 15 amino acids. V was shortened by 3 bases and J by 5 bases, with 15 bases between the two germline ends. Per germline, CDR1 MNHEY and CDR2 SVGAGI. Sequencing was performed on CD4+ T cells from PBMCs. The source is a human donor in good health. The chain uses TRBV6-5 and TRBJ2-3; D may be TRBD2 (7 bases). The CDR3 DNA is TGTGCCAGCAGTTATGGGGCGGGGGCTGGAGATACGCAGTATTTT. Translated: CASSYGAGAGDTQYF.